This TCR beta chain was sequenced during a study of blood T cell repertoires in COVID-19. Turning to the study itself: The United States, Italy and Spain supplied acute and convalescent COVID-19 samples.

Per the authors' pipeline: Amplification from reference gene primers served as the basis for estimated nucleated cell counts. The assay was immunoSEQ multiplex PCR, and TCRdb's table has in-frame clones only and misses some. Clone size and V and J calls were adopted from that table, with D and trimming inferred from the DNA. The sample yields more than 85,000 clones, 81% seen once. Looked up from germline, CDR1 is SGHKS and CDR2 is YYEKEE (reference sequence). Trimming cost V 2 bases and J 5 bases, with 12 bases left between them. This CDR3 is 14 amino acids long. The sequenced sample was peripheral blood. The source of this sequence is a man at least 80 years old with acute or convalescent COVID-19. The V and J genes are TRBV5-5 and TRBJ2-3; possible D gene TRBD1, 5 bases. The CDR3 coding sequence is TGTGCCAGCAGCTTTGCTCAGGGTTTAGATACGCAGTATTTT. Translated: CASSFAQGLDTQYF. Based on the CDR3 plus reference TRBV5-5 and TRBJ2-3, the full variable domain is DAGVTQSPTHLIKTRGQQVTLRCSPISGHKSVSWYQQVLGQGPQFIFQYYEKEERGRGNFPDRFSARQFPNYSSELNVNALLLGDSALYLCASSFAQGLDTQYFGPGTRLTVL.